This T cell receptor (beta chain) was found in a study of CD8 T cells in Susac syndrome (dated by TCRdb to between 2018 and 2020). Describing the broader study: The study used repertoire sequencing to test whether antigen drove CD8+ T cell activation and differentiation in Susac syndrome. The study compared CD8+ T cell repertoire clonality among 12 healthy donors, 14 Susac syndrome patients and fewer than 19 multiple sclerosis patients. General findings and caveats noted by the study authors: The number of individuals in the TCR sequencing and HLA analysis was acknowledged as relatively small.

High-throughput TCR beta sequencing profiled peripheral blood CD8+ and CD4+ T cells from healthy donors, Susac syndrome patients and multiple sclerosis patients. The multiple sclerosis controls were treatment-naive patients whose relapsing-remitting disease, either stable or active, fulfilled the revised McDonald criteria. CD8+ TEMRA cells were enriched by FACS, while bulk CD8+ and CD4+ T cells were purified by magnetic negative isolation. Blood was drawn into EDTA tubes, processed within 24 hours, and PBMCs were isolated by density gradient centrifugation. PBMCs intended for TCR sequencing were cryopreserved in liquid nitrogen and thawed later in a water bath at 37 degrees C. Purity of sorted or isolated CD4+, CD8+ and CD8+ TEMRA cells was at least 90%. As for this clonotype: Its antigen target is currently unknown. Within one base of it there is no much larger clone, and no base qualities were kept.

RNA was extracted using the RNeasy kit, and roughly 0.5 to 1 microgram was reverse transcribed with random hexamers. TCR beta CDR3 regions were amplified with the immunoSEQ multiplex PCR assay covering 54 Vbeta and 13 Jbeta segments. PCR amplification bias was corrected by using a synthetic template baseline for primer optimization and computational correction. In the source study's methods: Reads were annotated to V, D and J genes according to IMGT and were analyzed with immunoSEQ Analyzer, with only productive sequences retained. Clonality was calculated as one minus the Shannon entropy normalized by log2 of the number of productive unique sequences. For each patient and control, public and private clones were evaluated within the 100 most prevalent clones. Clones were defined as Susac-specific when absent from the healthy and MS cohorts, from some 1,100 published viral clones and from other ImmuneACCESS disease sequences. TCRdb handled the public reads itself, with Q25 trimming in fastp and clone calling in MiXCR, and kept productive beta chains. Here each entry gathers all rows of one CDR3 protein and keeps the most common genes and DNA. The V and J calls were not made by the authors but by TCRdb's processing. The sample data list about 300,000 distinct CDR3 sequences, and 65% to 90% of these were observed just once. The ten largest account for around 0.2% of the sample.

Sample: CD8+ T cells from PBMCs. The clonotype comes from a human donor with multiple sclerosis.

The DNA sequence is as follows: TGTGCCACCAGTGATTTTTGGGGGAATGAGCAGTTCTTC. Its amino acids are CATSDFWGNEQFF. The rearranged segments are TRBV24-1 and TRBJ2-1, with the D assignment possibly TRBD1 or TRBD2, given 5 matching bases for each. V sheds 1 base and J sheds 7 bases, leaving 7 bases between their ends. Reading from cysteine to phenylalanine, the CDR3 counts 13 amino acids. Left in the record is the CDR3 DNA by itself, 39 bases read in frame from the first base. Based on the germline V gene, the CDR1 and CDR2 sequences are KGHDR and SFDVKD.